Following are 25 T cell receptor beta chains from one sample sequenced in a study of T-cell memory formation after mild COVID-19. Via MiXCR, TCRdb re-called the 5' RACE reads, giving one row per CDR3 protein. The repertoire holds 350,000 to 500,000 distinct CDR3 sequences, with 15% to 20% as singletons. Specimen: PBMCs or a T cell subset sorted from them (not recorded which). The origin of the receptors is a man aged 18 to 30 who had mild COVID-19 (a few samples of this study predate the infection). Cell type and time point are not known.

This clonotype was counted a few times. The V call is TRBV6-2 or TRBV6-3, the J call TRBJ2-5; D not resolved. Per germline, CDR1 MNHEY and CDR2 SVGEGT. The V end lost 3 bases, the J end lost 1 base, and 15 bases lay between the germline ends. CDR3 length equals 16 residues. Here the CDR3 DNA reads TGTGCCAGCAGTTATTCTGGAAACAGCATCCAAGAGACCCAGTACTTC. Translating it yields CASSYSGNSIQETQYF.

In this sample, this clonotype turned up many times. The chain is built from TRBV7-2 and TRBJ1-3, with TRBD1 as a possible D gene (5 bases). The CDR3 spans 14 residues. CDR1 is SGHTA and CDR2 is FQGNSA in the germline V gene. V shed 1 base and J shed 3 bases, with 7 bases lying between them. The CDR3 region is CASSLVQVGNTIYF. The CDR3 region has the DNA TGTGCCAGCAGCTTAGTACAGGTTGGAAACACCATATATTTT.

This clonotype was counted only a few times. One end of the junction is discordant with germline, which a read error may explain. The chain carries TRBV12-3 or TRBV12-4 and TRBJ1-5; no definite D call. CDR3 size: 11 residues. The CDR3 DNA follows: TGTGCCAGCACCCGGGCCAGCCAACTTACCTTT. Translating gives CASTRASQLTF.

The chain uses TRBV3-1 and TRBJ1-3; no clear D gene. This CDR3 contains 14 residues. Looked up from germline, CDR1 is LGHDT and CDR2 is YNNKEL (reference sequence). Trimming stripped 4 bases from V and 1 base from J, with 8 bases between. The CDR3 here is CASSRRESGNTIYF. The DNA of the CDR3 is TGTGCCAGCAGCCGGAGGGAATCTGGAAACACCATATATTTT.

A few counts support this clonotype. This rearrangement joins TRBV12-3 or TRBV12-4 to TRBJ2-5; 8 bases match TRBD2. The CDR3 contains 13 residues. V lost 9 bases and J lost 2; bases outside the gene matches: 5. For the CDR3, the DNA is TGTGCCAGTTTAGCGGGGACGCAAGAGACCCAGTACTTC. Its protein is CASLAGTQETQYF.

The chain couples TRBV20-1 to TRBJ2-3, with D possibly matching TRBD2 (6 bases). The CDR3 spans 12 residues. Trimming removed 2 bases at V and 7 bases at J, with 10 bases between. Germline V gives CDR1 DFQATT, CDR2 SNEGSKA (reference sequence). The CDR3 here is CSARRGDYTQYF. CDR3 coding DNA: TGCAGTGCTAGACGCGGGGACTATACGCAGTATTTT.

This clonotype occurred many times. The chain couples TRBV4-3 to TRBJ2-3; D ambiguous. CDR1 is LGHNA and CDR2 is YSLEER in the germline V gene. This CDR3 comprises 15 residues. The V end lost 0 bases, the J end lost 3 bases, and 10 bases lay between the germline ends. The CDR3 spells CASSQDLGWTDTQYF. The CDR3 region has the DNA TGCGCCAGCAGCCAAGATTTAGGTTGGACAGATACGCAGTATTTT.

This clonotype occurred a few times. V usage is TRBV5-1 and J usage is TRBJ2-5; the D gene could be TRBD1 or TRBD2 (6 bases each). Trimming cost V 0 bases and J 1 base, with 10 bases left between them. This CDR3 has 15 residues. CDR1 and CDR2 from the germline V gene are SGHRS and YFSETQ. DNA of the CDR3: TGCGCCAGCAGCTTGGTTCCGGGGGCCCAAGAGACCCAGTACTTC. This encodes CASSLVPGAQETQYF. The whole variable domain, filled in from reference TRBV5-1 and TRBJ2-5, reads KAGVTQTPRYLIKTRGQQVTLSCSPISGHRSVSWYQQTPGQGLQFLFEYFSETQRNKGNFPGRFSGRQFSNSRSEMNVSTLELGDSALYLCASSLVPGAQETQYFGPGTRLLVL.

This clonotype was detected only a few times. The gene calls are TRBV5-1 and TRBJ2-1; 7 nucleotides match TRBD1. CDR3 length: 14 amino acids. V lost 3 bases to trimming and J lost 6 bases; unmatched junction nucleotides: 6. CDR1 is SGHRS and CDR2 is YFSETQ in the germline V gene. The CDR3: CASSSTGTLNEQFF. In nucleotides, the CDR3 is TGCGCCAGCAGCTCGACAGGGACGCTCAATGAGCAGTTCTTC.

This chain joins TRBV6-2 or TRBV6-3 and TRBJ2-1; maybe TRBD2 (6 bases). The CDR3 consists of 13 residues. The germline CDR1 and CDR2 sequences are MNHEY and SVGEGT. V shed 5 bases and J shed 9 bases, with 14 bases lying between them. As DNA, the CDR3 is TGTGCCAGCAGTAACCGGGGGAATGGTGAGCAGTTCTTC. Protein sequence: CASSNRGNGEQFF.

This clonotype showed up just a few times. The chain combines TRBV18 with TRBJ2-7, with TRBD2 matching over 11 bases. CDR1 KGHSH and CDR2 LQKENI come from the germline V gene. With V trimmed by 1 base and J by 3 bases, 2 bases remained unmatched. The CDR3 contains 15 residues. CDR3 nucleotide sequence: TGTGCCAGCTCACCACTAGCGGGGGGGGACTACGAGCAGTACTTC. It yields the protein CASSPLAGGDYEQYF.

This chain links TRBV7-9 with TRBJ1-1; weak D call: TRBD1 (6 bases). The germline CDR1 and CDR2 sequences are SEHNR and FQNEAQ (reference sequence). Trimming shortened V by 3 bases and J by 1 base, and 9 bases separated the two germline ends. The CDR3 loop spans 14 amino acids. The CDR3: CASSLPDRNTEAFF. The CDR3 DNA is TGTGCCAGCAGCTTGCCGGACAGGAACACTGAAGCTTTCTTT. Full variable domain (remainder filled in from reference TRBV7-9 and TRBJ1-1): DTGVSQNPRHKITKRGQNVTFRCDPISEHNRLYWYRQTLGQGPEFLTYFQNEAQLEKSRLLSDRFSAERPKGSFSTLEIQRTEQGDSAMYLCASSLPDRNTEAFFGQGTRLTVV.

This clonotype showed up just a few times. The rearrangement uses TRBV5-1 and TRBJ2-2; 9 bases agree with TRBD1. Trimming at V came to 8 bases and at J to 6 bases, leaving 5 bases not matched to a gene. The CDR3 spans 13 residues. The V gene's germline CDR1 is SGHRS and CDR2 YFSETQ. The CDR3 here is CASGTGSSGELFF. The CDR3 nucleotides are TGCGCCAGTGGGACAGGGTCGTCCGGGGAGCTGTTTTTT.

This clonotype was detected a few times. V is TRBV29-1 and J is TRBJ1-1; D is ambiguous. CDR1 is SQVTM, CDR2 ANQGSEA, per germline. The CDR3 loop spans 11 amino acids. The germline V and J ends were trimmed by 5 bases and 7 bases, with 11 bases remaining between them. The CDR3 coding sequence is TGCAGCGTTAAGAGTGGGAGTGAAGCTTTCTTT. Translation: CSVKSGSEAFF.

This clonotype showed up just a few times. The chain has TRBV12-3 or TRBV12-4 and TRBJ1-1, with 8 bases aligning to TRBD1. The CDR3 spans 15 residues. The junction had 9 bases not matched to a gene; V was cut back by 5 bases and J by 4 bases. The CDR3 spells CASSIGQGAGTEAFF. CDR3 nucleotides: TGTGCCAGCAGTATCGGACAGGGAGCGGGCACTGAAGCTTTCTTT.

This clonotype was detected a few times. The CDR3 reads CSALQYGYTF. CDR3 bases: TGCAGTGCCCTGCAGTATGGCTACACCTTC. The gene calls are TRBV20-1 and TRBJ1-2; D uncertain. Germline V gene data show CDR1 as DFQATT and CDR2 as SNEGSKA (reference sequence). The CDR3 sequence is 10 residues long. V shed 6 bases and J shed 5 bases, with 7 bases lying between them.

This clonotype occurred many times. The rearrangement joins TRBV5-1 to TRBJ2-7, with 13 bases fitting TRBD2. This CDR3 comprises 17 residues. V gave up 4 bases and J gave up 5 bases; unmatched junction bases: 12. CDR1 and CDR2 from the germline V gene are SGHRS and YFSETQ. CDR3 loop: CASSGEGLAGPPNEQYF. The DNA for the CDR3 is TGCGCCAGCAGCGGAGAGGGACTAGCGGGGCCCCCCAACGAGCAGTACTTC.

The V gene is TRBV5-4, the J gene TRBJ2-1; 11 bases agree with TRBD2. With V trimmed by 3 bases and J by 3 bases, 2 bases remained unmatched. CDR1 is SGHNT, CDR2 YYREEE, per germline (reference sequence). This CDR3 is built from 15 residues. This CDR3 reads CASSSGLADYNEQFF. The CDR3 DNA reads TGTGCCAGCAGCTCGGGACTAGCGGACTACAATGAGCAGTTCTTC.

The chain carries TRBV29-1 and TRBJ2-5; weak D call: TRBD2 (6 bases). CDR1 is SQVTM and CDR2 is ANQGSEA in the germline V gene. The CDR3 runs 13 residues. The V end was cut by 2 bases, the J end by 5 bases, with 12 bases between. CDR3 amino acids: CSVESGRIETQYF. DNA for the CDR3: TGCAGCGTTGAATCAGGGAGGATCGAGACCCAGTACTTC.

V is TRBV7-9 and J is TRBJ1-2; D remains unclear. The CDR3 length is 15 residues. The V gene lost 2 bases and the J gene lost 8 bases, with 18 bases spanning the gap. The germline gives CDR1 SEHNR, CDR2 FQNEAQ (reference sequence). The CDR3: CASSLNLDPRRGYTF. The CDR3 nucleotides are TGTGCCAGCAGCTTAAATCTGGACCCACGGAGGGGCTACACCTTC.

The CDR3 region is CASSLERLNTEAFF. The CDR3 bases are TGTGCCAGCAGCTTAGAACGGCTCAACACTGAAGCTTTCTTT. The chain has TRBV11-2 and TRBJ1-1; D unresolved. Germline CDR1 reads SGHAT; CDR2 reads FQNNGV. V dropped 0 bases and J dropped 2 bases, with 7 bases sitting between them. The length of the CDR3 is 14 residues.

This clonotype was seen more than once but under ten times. This chain uses TRBV20-1 with TRBJ2-1; 15 positions match TRBD2. Trimming took 6 bases from V and 8 from J; bases not matched to a gene: 8. The CDR3 consists of 15 residues. Germline values: CDR1 DFQATT, CDR2 SNEGSKA (reference sequence). CDR3 bases: TGCAGTGCGCCTGGACTAGCGGGGGGGCCCGATGAGCAGTTCTTC. This codes for CSAPGLAGGPDEQFF.

This clonotype was counted only a few times. This chain links TRBV11-3 with TRBJ2-7, with a possible D match to TRBD1 (6 bases). Germline CDR1 is SGHNT and CDR2 is YENEEA. Trimming removed 1 base from V and 2 bases from J, with 9 bases in between. The CDR3 is 14 residues long. The CDR3 DNA reads as TGTGCCAGCAGCTTAGGTCCAGGGGCCTACGAGCAGTACTTC. This sequence encodes CASSLGPGAYEQYF.

This clonotype appeared a few times. The chain links TRBV7-9 to TRBJ2-7; 7 bases map to TRBD1. The germline V gene has CDR1 SEHNR and CDR2 FQNEAQ (reference sequence). This CDR3 contains 13 residues. V lost 7 bases, J lost 5 bases, and 8 bases stayed unmatched. CDR3 in DNA: TGTGCCAGCAAAGGCAACAGGGGAGACGAGCAGTACGTC. It codes for CASKGNRGDEQYV.

The chain carries TRBV6-5 and TRBJ1-3; TRBD1 matches at 8 bases. The trim removed 4 bases at V and 2 bases at J, leaving 1 base unmatched. CDR1 is MNHEY and CDR2 is SVGAGI in the germline V gene. The CDR3 has 14 amino acids. This CDR3 is CASSSGGAGNTIYF. CDR3 bases: TGTGCCAGCAGTTCAGGGGGCGCTGGAAACACCATATATTTT.